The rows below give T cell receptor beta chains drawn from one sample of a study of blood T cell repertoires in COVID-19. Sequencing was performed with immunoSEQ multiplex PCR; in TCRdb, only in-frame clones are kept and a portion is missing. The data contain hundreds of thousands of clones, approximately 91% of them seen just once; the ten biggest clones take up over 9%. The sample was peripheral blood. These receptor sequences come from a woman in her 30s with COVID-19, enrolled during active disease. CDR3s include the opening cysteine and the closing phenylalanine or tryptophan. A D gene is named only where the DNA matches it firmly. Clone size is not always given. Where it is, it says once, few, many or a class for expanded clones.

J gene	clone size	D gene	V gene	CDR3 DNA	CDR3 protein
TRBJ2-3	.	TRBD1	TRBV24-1	TGTGCCACCCGGGACAGGACCGGCACAGATACGCAGTATTTT	CATRDRTGTDTQYF
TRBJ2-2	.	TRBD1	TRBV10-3	TGTGCCATCAGTGAGACAGGGGCGAGGTCTGGGGAGCTGTTTTTT	CAISETGARSGELFF
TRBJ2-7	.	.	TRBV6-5	TGTGCCAGCAGTTACTCGCGGGCAAATTACGAGCAGTACTTC	CASSYSRANYEQYF
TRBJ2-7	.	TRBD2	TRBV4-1	TGCGCCAGCGCCGGGGAGCTAGCGGGGACCTACGAGCAGTACTTC	CASAGELAGTYEQYF
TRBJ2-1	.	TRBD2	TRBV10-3	TGTGCCACCCCTGGGACTAGCGGGAAGTTGATTAACAATGAGCAGTTCTTC	CATPGTSGKLINNEQFF
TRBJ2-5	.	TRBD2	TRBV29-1	TGCAGCGTCGTTAGCGGGGCGGGGACCCAGTACTTC	CSVVSGAGTQYF
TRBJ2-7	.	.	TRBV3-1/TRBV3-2	TGTGCCAGCAGCCGGGGGGTAGCGGTCCCCTACGAGCAGTACTTC	CASSRGVAVPYEQYF
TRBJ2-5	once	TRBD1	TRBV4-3	TGCGCCAGCAGCCAAGAACGAGGGGGCGCGAAGACCCAGTACTTC	CASSQERGGAKTQYF
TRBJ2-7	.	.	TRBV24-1	TGTGCCACCAGTGATCCGTCCCAGGTCCCCTACGAGCAGTACTTC	CATSDPSQVPYEQYF
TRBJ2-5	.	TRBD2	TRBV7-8	TGTGCCAGCAGCCAAAGCGGGAGTGTATGGGAGACCCAGTACTTC	CASSQSGSVWETQYF
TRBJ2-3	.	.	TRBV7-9	TGTGCCAGCGGGAGAGGAGGCAATACGCAGTATTTT	CASGRGGNTQYF
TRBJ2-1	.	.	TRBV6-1	TGTGCCAGCAGTGAGACTGGAGGTGGGCAGTTCTTC	CASSETGGGQFF
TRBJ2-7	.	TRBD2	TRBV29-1	TGCAGCGCCACTAGCGGGGAGTACGAGCAGTACTTC	CSATSGEYEQYF
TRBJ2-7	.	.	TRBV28	TGTGCCAGCAGGCTAGCATTAGGCGGGGAGCAGTACTTC	CASRLALGGEQYF
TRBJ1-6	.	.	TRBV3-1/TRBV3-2	TGTGCCAGCAGCCAAGATAGGCAGGGTCGGTCACCCCTCCACTTT	CASSQDRQGRSPLHF
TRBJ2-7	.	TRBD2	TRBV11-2	TGTGCCAGCAGAACCGGGGGGGCCTCCTACGAGCAGTACTTC	CASRTGGASYEQYF
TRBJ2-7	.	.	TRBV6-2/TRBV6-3	TGTGCCAGCAGTCCGGTTCGGTGGTCCTACGAGCAGTACTTC	CASSPVRWSYEQYF
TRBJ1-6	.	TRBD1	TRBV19	TGTGCCAGTAGACCGCGGGACAGGGTTTCACCCCTCCACTTT	CASRPRDRVSPLHF
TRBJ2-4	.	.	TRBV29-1	TGCAGCGTTGGTCCTGTTTCTAAAAACATTCAGTACTTC	CSVGPVSKNIQYF
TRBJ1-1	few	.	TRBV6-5	TGTGCCAGCAGTTACTCCCAGGGCAAGGAAGCTTTCTTT	CASSYSQGKEAFF
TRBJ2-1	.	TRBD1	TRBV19	TGTGCCAGTAGTTTCGGGACAGGTCTTTCCTACAATGAGCAGTTCTTC	CASSFGTGLSYNEQFF
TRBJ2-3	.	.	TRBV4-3	TGCGCCAGCAGCCAAATGCCTGAGGTCACAGATACGCAGTATTTT	CASSQMPEVTDTQYF
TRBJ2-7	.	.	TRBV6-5	TGTGCCAGCAGGGAGGAAGTCTCCTACGAGCAGTACTTC	CASREEVSYEQYF
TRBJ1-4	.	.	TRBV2	TGTGCCAGCAGTGAAGACCAGGGGATATACGAAAAACTGTTTTTT	CASSEDQGIYEKLFF
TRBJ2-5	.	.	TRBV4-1	TGCGCCAGCAGCCCCTTTAGGGGAACCGTCGAAGAGACCCAGTACTTC	CASSPFRGTVEETQYF
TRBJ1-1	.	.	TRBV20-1	TGCAGTGCCCCTAAGCAGGCTGAAGCTTTCTTT	CSAPKQAEAFF
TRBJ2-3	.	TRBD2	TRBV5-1	TGCGCCAGCAGCTGGAGACTAGCGGGGGGCACAGATACGCAGTATTTT	CASSWRLAGGTDTQYF
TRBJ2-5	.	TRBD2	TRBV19	TGTGCCAGTAGTCCGGAAAAGGGACTAGCTCAAGAGACCCAGTACTTC	CASSPEKGLAQETQYF
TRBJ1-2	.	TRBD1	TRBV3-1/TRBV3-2	TGTGCCAGCAGCCGAGGACAGGGACAATATGGCTACACCTTC	CASSRGQGQYGYTF
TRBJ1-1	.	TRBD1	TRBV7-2	TGTGCCAGCAGCCTTACCACAGGGGCCTCTGAAGCTTTCTTT	CASSLTTGASEAFF
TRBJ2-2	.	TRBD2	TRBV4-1	TGCGCCAGCAGCCAAGATCGCCTAGCGGCGAACACCGGGGAGCTGTTTTTT	CASSQDRLAANTGELFF
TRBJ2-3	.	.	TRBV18	TGTGCCAGCTCACCATCAGGTTCCGGCACAGATACGCAGTATTTT	CASSPSGSGTDTQYF
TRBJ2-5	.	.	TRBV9	TGTGCCAGCAGCGTAGGATTAACAGTACAAGAGACCCAGTACTTC	CASSVGLTVQETQYF
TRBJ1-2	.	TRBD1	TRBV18	TGTGCCAGCTCCCGGGACAGGGATCATGGCTACACCTTC	CASSRDRDHGYTF
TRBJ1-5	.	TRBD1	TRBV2	TGTGCCAGCAGCGCCGGGACAGGGTCCCAGCCCCAGCATTTT	CASSAGTGSQPQHF
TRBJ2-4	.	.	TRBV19	TGTGCCAGTAGTATAGTCCTAGGGCTAGCCGGGGGCATTCAGTACTTC	CASSIVLGLAGGIQYF
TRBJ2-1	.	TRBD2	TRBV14	TGTGCCAGCAGCCAGGTAGGTTGGGCTAGCGGGGGTTCCTACAATGAGCAGTTCTTC	CASSQVGWASGGSYNEQFF
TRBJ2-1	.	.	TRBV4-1	TGCGCCAGCAGCCAGCTTCGCGTCGATGAGCAGTTCTTC	CASSQLRVDEQFF
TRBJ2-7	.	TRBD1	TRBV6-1	TGTGCCAGCAGTGGTGTCCGGGACAGGGCTAGCCACGAGCAGTACTTC	CASSGVRDRASHEQYF
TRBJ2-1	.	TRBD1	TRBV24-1	TGTGCCACCAGTGACCCAGGACAGGGGGCAGATGAGCAGTTCTTC	CATSDPGQGADEQFF
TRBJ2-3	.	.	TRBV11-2	TGTGCCAGCAGCTCCCCAGCGGACGGCACAGATACGCAGTATTTT	CASSSPADGTDTQYF
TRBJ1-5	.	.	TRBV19	TGTGCCAGTAGTCCCCAGGGCTTTGGCAATCAGCCCCAGCATTTT	CASSPQGFGNQPQHF